This is a list of T cell receptor beta chains from one sample in a study of early T cells in non-severe SARS-CoV-2 infection. TCRdb independently ran MiXCR on the 5' RACE reads; one entry per CDR3 protein. This sample carries tens of thousands of distinct CDR3 sequences, around 12% of them seen once, and the ten largest clones take approximately 4.7%. This specimen consisted of whole blood, obtained at baseline. Source of these receptors: an adult who was a healthcare worker with PCR-confirmed SARS-CoV-2 infection or an uninfected control (not recorded which). The CDR3 runs from the conserved cysteine through the conserved F or W. D genes are given only for firm matches. Some rows mark clone size as missing; the rest say once, few, many or name a class of expanded clone.

v_call,clone_size,j_call,d_call,cdr3_nt,cdr3_aa
TRBV7-2,.,TRBJ2-1,TRBD2,TGTACCAGTACAACTAGCGGGGGAAATGAGCAGTTCTTC,CTSTTSGGNEQFF
TRBV12-3/TRBV12-4,many,TRBJ2-2,TRBD1,TGTGCCAGCACCCCCGGACAGGGAGTTTTGCCCGGGGAGCTGTTTTTT,CASTPGQGVLPGELFF
TRBV19,many,TRBJ2-4,.,TGTGCCAGTAGTATAGCGAATGTAGCCAAAAACATTCAGTACTTC,CASSIANVAKNIQYF
TRBV12-3/TRBV12-4,few,TRBJ1-2,.,TGTGCCAGCAGCCCTACAGGGACGTATGGCTACACCTTC,CASSPTGTYGYTF
TRBV28,.,TRBJ2-1,.,TGTGCCAGCAGTTCGCGGGGTGAGCAGTTCTTC,CASSSRGEQFF
TRBV3-1,.,TRBJ2-3,.,TGTGCCAGCAGCCACCAGGGCGCAGATACGCAGTATTTT,CASSHQGADTQYF
TRBV9,few,TRBJ2-5,TRBD2,TGTGCCAGCAGCGGTCCTAGCGGCCAAGAGACCCAGTACTTC,CASSGPSGQETQYF
TRBV6-5,.,TRBJ2-3,.,TGTGCCAGCAGTCCCCTAGGGGGGGATACGCAGTATTTT,CASSPLGGDTQYF
TRBV27,.,TRBJ2-2,TRBD1,TGTGCCAGCAGTTTATCGATGGCAGGGGGCTTAACCGGGGAGCTGTTTTTT,CASSLSMAGGLTGELFF
TRBV28,few,TRBJ2-7,.,TGTGCCAGCAGCAGCTACAGTTCCTCTAGCTCCTACGAGCAGTACTTC,CASSSYSSSSSYEQYF
TRBV18,.,TRBJ1-3,.,TGTGCCAGCTCCCCAGACGGAAGCTCTGGAAACACCATATATTTT,CASSPDGSSGNTIYF
TRBV28,.,TRBJ1-1,.,TGTGCCAGCAGTTCCCCACGGGGGCTGGGGAACACTGAAGCTTTCTTT,CASSSPRGLGNTEAFF
TRBV30,.,TRBJ1-5,.,TGTGCCTGGGGGACAAGTGGCAATCAGCCCCAGCATTTT,CAWGTSGNQPQHF
TRBV19,.,TRBJ2-1,.,TGTGCCAGTAGTTTCTGGGGGACACTTCAAAGTGAGCAGTTCTTC,CASSFWGTLQSEQFF
TRBV20-1,.,TRBJ2-7,TRBD2,TGCAGTGCTAGAGATCGGACTAGCGGATCCTACGAGCAGTACTTC,CSARDRTSGSYEQYF